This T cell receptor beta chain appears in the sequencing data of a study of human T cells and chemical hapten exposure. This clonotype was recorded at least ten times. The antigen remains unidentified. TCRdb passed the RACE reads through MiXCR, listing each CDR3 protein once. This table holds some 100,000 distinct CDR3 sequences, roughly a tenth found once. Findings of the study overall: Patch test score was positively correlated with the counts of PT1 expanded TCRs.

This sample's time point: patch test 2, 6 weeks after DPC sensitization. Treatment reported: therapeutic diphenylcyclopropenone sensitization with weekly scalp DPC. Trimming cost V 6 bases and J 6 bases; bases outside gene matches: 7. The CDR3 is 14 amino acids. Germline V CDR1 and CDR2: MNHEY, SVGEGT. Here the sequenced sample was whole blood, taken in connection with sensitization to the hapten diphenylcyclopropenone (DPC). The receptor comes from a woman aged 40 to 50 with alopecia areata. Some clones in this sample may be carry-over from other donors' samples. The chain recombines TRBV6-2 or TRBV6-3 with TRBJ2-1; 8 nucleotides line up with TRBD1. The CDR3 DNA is TGTGCCAGCAGACCCGGACAGGGAGTCAATGAGCAGTTCTTC. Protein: CASRPGQGVNEQFF.